This entry is about one T cell receptor (beta chain). Its target is not known. These data are taken from a study of shared clonotypes between healthy human individuals. Study-level background: Each donor contributed plates that comprised three CD4 naive, three CD4 memory, two CD8 naive and one CD8 memory. Findings and limits, study-wide: Relative to their counterparts shared across all four donors, non-shared clonotypes exhibited diminished generation probabilities. Richness estimates generally favored naive over memory subsets.

The V and J ends lost 2 bases and 2 bases respectively, with 12 bases between them. The CDR3 spans 15 residues. Looked up from germline, CDR1 is LNHDA and CDR2 is SQIVND (reference sequence). Using immunoSEQ multiplex PCR, the repertoire was profiled, and TCRdb retains in-frame clones only, with some absent. The sample has 900,000 to 1,200,000 clones, around 82% seen once; the top ten hold 0.6% to 0.7%. Every one of the donors was a Caucasian adult that lived in Nashville, Tennessee. The sequence was obtained from a man younger than 35 in good health. Some clones in this sample may be carry-over from other donors' samples. J is TRBJ1-2 and V is TRBV19; no clear D. Sequenced sample: memory CD4+ T cells from PBMCs. Sample subset: CD45RA-negative fraction. The CDR3 nucleotides read TGTGCCAGTAGTATAACCAGGAGCCAGAACTATGGCTACACCTTC. Translated: CASSITRSQNYGYTF.